Given below is one T cell receptor beta chain in context. This specimen belongs to a study of cytomegalovirus exposure and HLA in healthy donors. The study ran its PCR with 60 Vbeta and 13 Jbeta primers. Clones were read by immunoSEQ multiplex PCR, and TCRdb kept only the in-frame ones, dropping some. Counted here are about 160,000 clones, over 75% occurring once; the ten biggest clones make up more than 3.5%. CDR3 size: 13 residues. The V and J ends lost 4 bases and 6 bases respectively, with 12 bases between them. From germline, CDR1 is SNHLY and CDR2 FYNNEI. The source is a man between 40 and 49 years old in good health and CMV-seronegative. The rearrangement links TRBV2 to TRBJ1-1; a possible D gene is TRBD1 (6 bases). The sample was PBMCs. CDR3 coding DNA: TGTGCCAGCAGTGTGTTCGGGGGGCCTGAAGCTTTCTTT. Protein: CASSVFGGPEAFF.